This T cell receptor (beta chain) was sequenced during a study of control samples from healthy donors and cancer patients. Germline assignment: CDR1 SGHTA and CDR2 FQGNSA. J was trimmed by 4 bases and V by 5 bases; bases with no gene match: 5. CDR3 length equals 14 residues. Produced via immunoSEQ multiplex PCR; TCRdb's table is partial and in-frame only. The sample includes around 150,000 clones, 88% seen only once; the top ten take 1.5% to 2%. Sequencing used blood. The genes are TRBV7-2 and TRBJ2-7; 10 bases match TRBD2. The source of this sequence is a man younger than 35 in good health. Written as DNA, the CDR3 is TGTGCCAGCAGCGTACTAGCGGGGTCGTACGAGCAGTACTTC. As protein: CASSVLAGSYEQYF.